This section outlines one T cell receptor (beta chain) sequence together with its context. The source of the sample is a study of cytomegalovirus exposure and HLA in healthy donors. Study details: About 83 million unique TCRs from HLA-typed donors made up an early data release.

The PCR used 60 Vbeta and 13 Jbeta primers. Clones were read by immunoSEQ multiplex PCR, and TCRdb kept only the in-frame ones, dropping some. This table has about 160,000 clones, around 75% appearing once. What was sequenced was PBMCs. The clonotype comes from a woman aged 45-60 years in good health and CMV-seropositive.

Here the CDR3 DNA reads TGTGCCAGCAGTCCCCTTGGGGCTGGTGAAAAACTGTTTTTT. Encoded protein: CASSPLGAGEKLFF. The chain couples TRBV27 to TRBJ1-4; D might be TRBD1 (5 bases). The germline V gene encodes CDR1 MNHEY and CDR2 SMNVEV (reference sequence). The CDR3 sequence is 14 residues long. V was pared by 5 bases and J by 7 bases, with 14 bases between. The complete variable domain, with remaining parts taken from reference TRBV27 and TRBJ1-4, reads EAQVTQNPRYLITVTGKKLTVTCSQNMNHEYMSWYRQDPGLGLRQIYYSMNVEVTDKGDVPEGYKVSRKEKRNFPLILESPSPNQTSLYFCASSPLGAGEKLFFGSGTQLSVL.